Listed below are T cell receptor beta chains from one sample, sequenced in a study of patients and donors after allogeneic stem cell transplantation. MiXCR, run by TCRdb on the RT-PCR reads, gives a single entry per CDR3 protein. The table includes about 210,000 distinct CDR3 sequences, 35% to 45% detected once. Sequenced: blood, either unsorted or a sorted T cell fraction (not recorded which). These receptors were taken from a human donor who was either an allogeneic HSCT recipient or a stem cell or donor lymphocyte infusion donor (not recorded which). It is not recorded whose cells these are; they may come from a transplant donor. Each CDR3 is given with its conserved first and last residue. A D gene is named only where the DNA matches it firmly. Size is stated for part of the rows, as once, few or many counts, or as a class when the clone is expanded.

clone size: NA
D gene: NA
J gene: TRBJ2-3
V gene: TRBV12-3/TRBV12-4
CDR3 protein: CASAPRDTQYF
CDR3 DNA: TGTGCCAGCGCTCCCAGGGATACGCAGTATTTT

clone size: few
D gene: NA
J gene: TRBJ1-1
V gene: TRBV12-3/TRBV12-4
CDR3 protein: CASSPRHEAFF
CDR3 DNA: TGTGCCAGCAGTCCCCGACATGAAGCTTTCTTT

clone size: NA
D gene: NA
J gene: TRBJ2-7
V gene: TRBV27
CDR3 protein: CASRLTKPYEQYF
CDR3 DNA: TGTGCCAGCCGACTGACGAAGCCCTACGAGCAGTACTTC

clone size: NA
D gene: NA
J gene: TRBJ2-4
V gene: TRBV5-1
CDR3 protein: CASRGGQLLAKNIQYF
CDR3 DNA: TGCGCCAGCAGGGGTGGACAGCTACTAGCCAAAAACATTCAGTACTTC

clone size: NA
D gene: TRBD1
J gene: TRBJ2-2
V gene: TRBV5-1
CDR3 protein: CASSYGTANTGELFF
CDR3 DNA: TGCGCCAGCAGCTATGGGACAGCGAACACCGGGGAGCTGTTTTTT

clone size: few
D gene: NA
J gene: TRBJ2-3
V gene: TRBV5-1
CDR3 protein: CASSQDPRDTQYF
CDR3 DNA: TGCGCCAGCAGCCAAGACCCGAGGGATACGCAGTATTTT

clone size: few
D gene: NA
J gene: TRBJ2-1
V gene: TRBV5-5
CDR3 protein: CASSRQISSYNEQFF
CDR3 DNA: TGTGCCAGCAGCCGGCAGATTAGCTCCTACAATGAGCAGTTCTTC

clone size: few
D gene: NA
J gene: TRBJ1-2
V gene: TRBV12-3/TRBV12-4
CDR3 protein: CASSLETEGNYGYTF
CDR3 DNA: TGTGCCAGCAGTTTAGAGACGGAGGGGAACTATGGCTACACCTTC

clone size: few
D gene: NA
J gene: TRBJ2-1
V gene: TRBV20-1
CDR3 protein: CSARGLMANNEQFF
CDR3 DNA: TGCAGTGCTAGGGGATTGATGGCGAACAATGAGCAGTTCTTC

clone size: few
D gene: TRBD1
J gene: TRBJ1-2
V gene: TRBV28
CDR3 protein: CASSPPDRGFYGYTF
CDR3 DNA: TGTGCCAGCAGCCCACCGGACAGGGGCTTCTATGGCTACACCTTC

clone size: NA
D gene: NA
J gene: TRBJ2-5
V gene: TRBV6-2/TRBV6-3
CDR3 protein: CASSNEETQYF
CDR3 DNA: TGTGCCAGCAGTAACGAGGAGACCCAGTACTTC

clone size: few
D gene: NA
J gene: TRBJ1-6
V gene: TRBV12-3/TRBV12-4
CDR3 protein: CASMDFYNSPLHF
CDR3 DNA: TGTGCCAGCATGGATTTTTATAATTCACCCCTCCACTTT

clone size: once
D gene: NA
J gene: TRBJ1-1
V gene: TRBV28
CDR3 protein: CASSFPGGGGEAFF
CDR3 DNA: TGTGCCAGCAGTTTCCCCGGGGGCGGCGGTGAAGCTTTCTTT

clone size: few
D gene: NA
J gene: TRBJ1-1
V gene: TRBV7-9
CDR3 protein: CASSLGVGTPRGNTEAFF
CDR3 DNA: TGTGCCAGCAGCTTAGGGGTGGGGACTCCCCGAGGAAACACTGAAGCTTTCTTT

clone size: NA
D gene: NA
J gene: TRBJ1-3
V gene: TRBV6-1
CDR3 protein: CASRATGISGNTIYF
CDR3 DNA: TGTGCCAGCAGGGCTACAGGGATATCTGGAAACACCATATATTTT

clone size: NA
D gene: TRBD1
J gene: TRBJ1-4
V gene: TRBV29-1
CDR3 protein: CSVAIQGLGEKLFF
CDR3 DNA: TGCAGCGTTGCCATACAGGGGTTGGGTGAAAAACTGTTTTTT

clone size: NA
D gene: NA
J gene: TRBJ1-5
V gene: TRBV28
CDR3 protein: CASSPRSGPEGYNQPQHF
CDR3 DNA: TGTGCCAGCAGTCCCCGGAGCGGGCCCGAGGGCTACAATCAGCCCCAGCATTTT